This is a list of T cell receptor beta chains from one sample in a study of blood T cell repertoires in COVID-19. Measured with immunoSEQ multiplex PCR; TCRdb has only the in-frame clones, and not every one. The sample includes about 400,000 clones, around 92% seen only once; the top ten take 1.7%. Sequenced material: PBMCs or T cells enriched from blood (not recorded which). The receptors originated from a woman aged 30 to 39 who had recovered from COVID-19. The CDR3 runs from the conserved cysteine through the conserved F or W. The order of the fields is clone size, J gene, D gene, V gene, CDR3 DNA, CDR3 protein. D genes are given only for firm matches. The size field is filled for only some rows; it gives once, few, many or a size class.

.	TRBJ2-7	.	TRBV9	TGTGCCAGCAGCGCCGGCGTTGGAGACGAGCAGTACTTC	CASSAGVGDEQYF
few	TRBJ2-1	TRBD2	TRBV25-1	TGTGCCAGCAGTGAATCTGGACTAGCGGGAGCTGAGCAGTTCTTC	CASSESGLAGAEQFF
.	TRBJ1-2	TRBD1	TRBV27	TGTGCCAGCAGAGAAGGACAGGAACGGTATGGCTACACCTTC	CASREGQERYGYTF
.	TRBJ1-6	TRBD1	TRBV9	TGTGCCAGCAGCGGACAGGGTAGGTCACCCCTCCACTTT	CASSGQGRSPLHF
.	TRBJ1-3	.	TRBV6-5	TGTGCCAGCAGTCGGGGTACTGGAAACACCATATATTTT	CASSRGTGNTIYF
.	TRBJ1-2	.	TRBV30	TGTGCCTGGCTACTATGGGAGACGGGAGGCTACACCTTC	CAWLLWETGGYTF
.	TRBJ2-1	.	TRBV30	TGTGCCTGGAGCAGGCTAGCGTTAAGCTCCTACAATGAGCAGTTCTTC	CAWSRLALSSYNEQFF
.	TRBJ1-4	.	TRBV7-9	TGTGCCAGCAGCCTTATAGTTATTGGGACTAGCGAAAAACTGTTTTTT	CASSLIVIGTSEKLFF
.	TRBJ2-7	.	TRBV11-3	TGTGCCAGCGGCCTGGGCAGTTGGGAGCAGTACTTC	CASGLGSWEQYF
.	TRBJ2-3	.	TRBV10-3	TGTGCCATCAGTGATAAGACCCGCAGGGCCACAGATACGCAGTATTTT	CAISDKTRRATDTQYF
few	TRBJ1-5	.	TRBV19	TGTGCCAGTAGTGGTACAGCAAATCAGCCCCAGCATTTT	CASSGTANQPQHF
few	TRBJ2-2	.	TRBV5-1	TGCGCCAGCAGCTCACACCGGGAGCTGTTTTTT	CASSSHRELFF
.	TRBJ1-1	.	TRBV12-5	TGTGCTAGTGGTTTCTCGACAGACCCCTCCCTGAACACTGAAGCTTTCTTT	CASGFSTDPSLNTEAFF
.	TRBJ1-3	.	TRBV5-6	TGTGCCAGCAGCTTTCGCGGGCTCCCTTACTCTGGAAACACCATATATTTT	CASSFRGLPYSGNTIYF
.	TRBJ2-3	.	TRBV7-9	TGTGCCAGCAGCTTAGGGCCAGATACGCAGTATTTT	CASSLGPDTQYF
.	TRBJ1-5	.	TRBV6-5	TGTGCCAGCACGTTGACAAACAATCAGCCCCAGCATTTT	CASTLTNNQPQHF
.	TRBJ2-7	TRBD2	TRBV19	TGTGCCAGTAGTATCGAAAGGACTAGCGAATCCTACGAGCAGTACTTC	CASSIERTSESYEQYF
.	TRBJ1-1	.	TRBV19	TGTGCCAGTAGTCCCCGACACATCCTAAACACTGAAGCTTTCTTT	CASSPRHILNTEAFF
.	TRBJ2-2	TRBD1	TRBV19	TGTGCCAGTAGTAACAGGGGGACCTTTAACACCGGGGAGCTGTTTTTT	CASSNRGTFNTGELFF
.	TRBJ1-5	.	TRBV28	TGTGCCAGCCGAGATAGCAATCAGCCCCAGCATTTT	CASRDSNQPQHF
.	TRBJ2-2	.	TRBV3-1/TRBV3-2	TGTGCCAGCAGCCAACGACGGGAGCCCCATGCGAACACCGGGGAGCTGTTTTTT	CASSQRREPHANTGELFF
.	TRBJ2-3	TRBD1	TRBV6-2/TRBV6-3	TGTGCCAGCAGTTACGCCCTGGGACAGGGAGGGGATACGCAGTATTTT	CASSYALGQGGDTQYF
.	TRBJ2-1	.	TRBV28	TGTGCCAGCAGTTTTTTGCTGGACAGTAAGGAGCAGTTCTTC	CASSFLLDSKEQFF
.	TRBJ2-7	TRBD1	TRBV6-1	TGTGCCAGCAGTGCCGTCTCCGGGACAGGGTCCTACGAGCAGTACTTC	CASSAVSGTGSYEQYF
.	TRBJ2-1	.	TRBV5-4	TGTGCCAGCAGGAAAGAAGGGGGTGAGCAGTTCTTC	CASRKEGGEQFF
.	TRBJ2-5	TRBD1	TRBV27	TGTGCCAGCAGTTTATCCCTCCAGGGGGCCCAGTACTTC	CASSLSLQGAQYF
.	TRBJ2-7	TRBD2	TRBV7-6	TGTGCCAGCAGCTACGGCGGGGACTATTCCTACGAGCAGTACTTC	CASSYGGDYSYEQYF
.	TRBJ2-1	.	TRBV6-5	TGTGCCAGCAGTCCAGGTTTACATGAGCAGTTCTTC	CASSPGLHEQFF
.	TRBJ1-3	.	TRBV15	TGTGCCACCAGCAGGGCGGGATACTCTGGAAACACCATATATTTT	CATSRAGYSGNTIYF
.	TRBJ2-7	TRBD2	TRBV29-1	TGCAGCGTCCCCACCGGGGCTAGCGGGGACTACGAGCAGTACTTC	CSVPTGASGDYEQYF
.	TRBJ2-1	TRBD2	TRBV20-1	TGCAGTGCTAGTGATCCGACTAGCGGTAACAATGAGCAGTTCTTC	CSASDPTSGNNEQFF
.	TRBJ1-2	.	TRBV5-1	TGCGCCAGCAGCTTGGCCGGGGGGCAAAACTATGGCTACACCTTC	CASSLAGGQNYGYTF
.	TRBJ2-7	.	TRBV9	TGTGCCAGCAGCGTAGATTCGTACGAGCAGTACTTC	CASSVDSYEQYF
few	TRBJ1-1	.	TRBV3-1/TRBV3-2	TGTGCCAGCAGCCCACAGGGTATGAACACTGAAGCTTTCTTT	CASSPQGMNTEAFF
.	TRBJ2-7	TRBD1	TRBV7-8	TGTGCCAGCAGCCAAATACCTACAGGGGCAGCTCCCTACGAGCAGTACTTC	CASSQIPTGAAPYEQYF
.	TRBJ1-1	.	TRBV7-2	TGTGCCAGCAGCTTGAGCCCCCGCGGTACTGAAGCTTTCTTT	CASSLSPRGTEAFF
few	TRBJ2-1	TRBD2	TRBV19	TGTGCCACCCGCCCGGCGGGAGTTTGGAGTGAGCAGTTCTTC	CATRPAGVWSEQFF
.	TRBJ2-7	.	TRBV7-2	TGTGCCAGCAAATCGAGGGAGTTTTCCTACGAGCAGTACTTC	CASKSREFSYEQYF
.	TRBJ1-2	.	TRBV14	TGTGCCAGCAGCCAAGATTCGGGAGGGAGCGATGGCTACACCTTC	CASSQDSGGSDGYTF
.	TRBJ1-5	TRBD1	TRBV25-1	TGTGCCAGCAGTGAAGACGGGACAGGGGTTCAGCCCCAGCATTTT	CASSEDGTGVQPQHF
.	TRBJ2-2	TRBD1	TRBV30	TGTGCCTGGAGCGGGACAGCGAACACCGGGGAGCTGTTTTTT	CAWSGTANTGELFF
.	TRBJ1-2	.	TRBV7-2	TGTGCCAGCAGCCTGACTTATGGAGGGAGCTCTGGCTACACCTTC	CASSLTYGGSSGYTF
.	TRBJ1-3	.	TRBV30	TGTGCCTGGAGTGTGGGAGGTTCTGGAAACACCATATATTTT	CAWSVGGSGNTIYF
.	TRBJ2-1	TRBD2	TRBV10-3	TGTGCCATCAGAGCCGGGACTAGCGGGTACAATGAGCAGTTCTTC	CAIRAGTSGYNEQFF
.	TRBJ2-1	.	TRBV24-1	TGTGCCACCAGTGAGAACCTAGGGGTGTCCTACAATGAGCAGTTCTTC	CATSENLGVSYNEQFF
once	TRBJ2-1	TRBD2	TRBV24-1	TGTGCCACCAGTGAGCCCCTAGCGGGAGGGCTTTATGGTGAGCAGTTCTTC	CATSEPLAGGLYGEQFF
.	TRBJ2-7	TRBD2	TRBV5-4	TGTGCCACCCAAGCGGGAGACTCCTACGAGCAGTACTTC	CATQAGDSYEQYF
.	TRBJ1-2	.	TRBV27	TGTGCCAGCAGTACTTCAGGAACCCCCTATGGCTACACCTTC	CASSTSGTPYGYTF
.	TRBJ2-7	TRBD1	TRBV5-6	TGTGCCAGCAGCTTCGGGACAGGGGCAAATGAGCAGTACTTC	CASSFGTGANEQYF
.	TRBJ2-5	.	TRBV5-1	TGCGCCAGCAGCTCAAAGGGGCTCCAAGAGACCCAGTACTTC	CASSSKGLQETQYF
.	TRBJ2-7	TRBD1	TRBV4-1	TGCGCCAGCAGCCATGGGGACAGGAACTCCTACGAGCAGTACTTC	CASSHGDRNSYEQYF
.	TRBJ2-5	.	TRBV25-1	TGTGCCAGCAGTGGGACAGTTTCAGAGACCCAGTACTTC	CASSGTVSETQYF
once	TRBJ1-2	.	TRBV5-1	TGCGCCAGCAGCTTTCGACAGGATGGCTACACCTTC	CASSFRQDGYTF
few	TRBJ2-2	.	TRBV27	TGTGCCAGCAGTTTTGTACTAGGATACGGGGAGCTGTTTTTT	CASSFVLGYGELFF
.	TRBJ1-2	.	TRBV5-1	TGCGCCAGCAGGAAGGAGGACTATGGCTACACCTTC	CASRKEDYGYTF